The 10 T cell receptor beta chains presented below share a single source sample, sequenced in a study of blood T cells in healthy people across ages. It was with a sample-barcoded 5' primer and a J-beta primer mix that a second PCR of roughly 7 to 12 cycles was run. Via MiXCR, TCRdb re-called the 5' RACE reads, giving one row per CDR3 protein. The sample contains about 510,000 distinct CDR3 sequences, 25% to 35% of which appear only once. These data were also filed under a second study, of T cells of mothers and their children.

Sample: blood. The receptors stem from a boy aged 2 to 10 in good health.

The V call is TRBV3-1, the J call TRBJ2-3; D gene unclear. The CDR3 runs 15 residues. The germline gives CDR1 LGHDT, CDR2 YNNKEL (reference sequence). Between the trimmed V and J ends, which lost 5 bases and 4 bases, there was a span of 16 bases. This chain's CDR3 is CASSVYPYKADTQYF. Written as DNA, the CDR3 is TGTGCCAGCAGCGTATACCCATATAAAGCAGATACGCAGTATTTT.

This chain connects TRBV6-9 to TRBJ1-6; tentatively, D is TRBD1 (5 bases). The CDR3 loop spans 14 amino acids. Germline CDR1 MNHGY, CDR2 SVAAGI. V was trimmed by 8 bases and J by 7 bases, leaving 15 bases between them. The CDR3 here is CASVIGGKNSPLHF. The CDR3 nucleotides read TGTGCCAGCGTTATTGGGGGGAAGAATTCACCCCTCCACTTT.

In its sample, this clonotype was seen a few times. This rearrangement joins TRBV7-2 to TRBJ1-5; no definite D call. V was cut by 3 bases and J by 1 base, with 10 bases left in between. Germline CDR1 and CDR2: SGHTA and FQGNSA. The CDR3 has 15 residues. The DNA of the CDR3 is TGTGCCAGCAGCTTTCGCGGGCCGAGCAATCAGCCCCAGCATTTT. It is translated as CASSFRGPSNQPQHF.

V usage is TRBV6-1 and J usage is TRBJ1-1, with D maybe TRBD1 (5 bases). Germline V gene sequence: CDR1 MNHNS, CDR2 SASEGT. V lost 7 bases and J 0 bases, leaving 15 bases between the germline ends. The CDR3 is 15 residues long. The CDR3 coding sequence is TGTGCCAGCACTCCAATCGGACATATGAACACTGAAGCTTTCTTT. Translation: CASTPIGHMNTEAFF.

The V gene is TRBV7-9, the J gene TRBJ2-5; D assignment may be TRBD1 or TRBD2 (5 bases each). The J call could be wrong; TRBJ2-1 is a better fit for the DNA end. Germline V gene data show CDR1 as SEHNR and CDR2 as FQNEAQ (reference sequence). The CDR3 is 15 residues long. The CDR3 reads CASRSRDAGLNEQFF. CDR3 bases: TGTGCCAGCAGGTCCCGGGACGCCGGACTCAATGAGCAGTTCTTC.

The V gene is TRBV29-1, the J gene TRBJ2-1; no firm D call. From germline, CDR1 is SQVTM and CDR2 ANQGSEA. The CDR3 sequence is 14 residues long. Trimming removed 6 bases at V and 0 bases at J, with 12 bases between. CDR3 residues: CSVVWRSSYNEQFF. The CDR3 DNA follows: TGCAGCGTCGTCTGGCGGAGCTCCTACAATGAGCAGTTCTTC.

In its sample, this clonotype was seen a few times. CDR3 nucleotides: TGCGCCAGCATCACCAGAGGGACAGGGGCAAACGAGCAGTACTTC. Encoded protein: CASITRGTGANEQYF. This chain uses TRBV10-1 with TRBJ2-7; TRBD1 matches 10 bases. The CDR3 spans 15 residues. The V gene's germline CDR1 is WNHNN and CDR2 SYGVQD (reference sequence). Trimming took 7 bases from V and 5 from J; bases not matched to a gene: 11.

This clonotype occurred many times. The rearrangement uses TRBV12-3 or TRBV12-4 and TRBJ2-3; D is ambiguous. The CDR3 runs 14 residues. Between the trimmed V and J ends, which lost 3 bases and 2 bases, there was a span of 9 bases. The CDR3 reads CASSFVGNTDTQYF. The CDR3 coding sequence is TGTGCCAGCAGTTTCGTCGGAAACACAGATACGCAGTATTTT.

The rearrangement uses TRBV11-2 and TRBJ2-5, with D maybe TRBD2 (5 bases). The J call may be incorrect, as the DNA end agrees better with TRBJ2-1. Germline loops: CDR1 SGHAT, CDR2 FQNNGV. The CDR3 covers 15 residues. CDR3 sequence (DNA): TGTGCCAGCAGCTCCTGGACTGGAGGTCAAGGTGAGCAGTTCTTC. Translation gives CASSSWTGGQGEQFF.

This clonotype turned up a few times. A read error may produce the germline difference seen at one junction end. The rearrangement links TRBV7-9 to TRBJ2-3; 12 bases match TRBD2. Germline V CDR1 and CDR2: SEHNR, FQNEAQ (reference sequence). The CDR3 has 16 amino acids. The CDR3 DNA sequence: TGTGCCAGCAGCCCTGGACTAGCGGGAAACACAGATACGCGGTATTTT. This encodes CASSPGLAGNTDTRYF.